This TCR beta chain emerged from a study of tumor-infiltrating lymphocytes in localized non-small cell lung cancer. Background on the study: From each patient, both tumor and uninvolved lung, non-adjacent to tumor, were sampled.

Profiling relied on immunoSEQ multiplex PCR, and the TCRdb table lists in-frame clones only, not all of them. The sample lists around 25,000 clones, just under 75% seen once, with about 6.5% in the top ten. The CDR3 has 12 amino acids. V was shortened by 5 bases and J by 0 bases, with 4 bases between the two germline ends. Germline lookup yields CDR1 ENHRY and CDR2 SYGVKD. This clone showed up just a few times. Its antigen is not identified. Overall study results and limits: Tumor T-cell fraction was not associated with recurrence-free survival.

The chain links TRBV10-3 to TRBJ1-1; no clear D gene. Sequencing was performed on lung tumor tissue. The source of this sequence is a human donor with non-small cell lung cancer. CDR3 coding DNA: TGTGCCATCAGTTCCTTGAACACTGAAGCTTTCTTT. Its translation: CAISSLNTEAFF.